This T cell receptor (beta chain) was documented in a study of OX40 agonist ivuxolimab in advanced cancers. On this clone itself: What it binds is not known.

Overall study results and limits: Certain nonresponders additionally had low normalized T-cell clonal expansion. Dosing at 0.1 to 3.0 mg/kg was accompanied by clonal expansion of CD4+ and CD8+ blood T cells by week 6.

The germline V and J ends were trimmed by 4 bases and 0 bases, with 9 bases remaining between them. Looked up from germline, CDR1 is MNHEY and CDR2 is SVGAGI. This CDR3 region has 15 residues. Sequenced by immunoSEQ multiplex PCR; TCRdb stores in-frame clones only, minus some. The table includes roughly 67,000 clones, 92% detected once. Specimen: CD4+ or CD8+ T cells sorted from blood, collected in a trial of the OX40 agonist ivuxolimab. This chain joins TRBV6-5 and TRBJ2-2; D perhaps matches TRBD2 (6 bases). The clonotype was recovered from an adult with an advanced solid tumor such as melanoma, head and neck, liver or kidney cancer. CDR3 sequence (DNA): TGTGCCAGCAGTTCTAGCGTCGCGAACACCGGGGAGCTGTTTTTT. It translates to CASSSSVANTGELFF.